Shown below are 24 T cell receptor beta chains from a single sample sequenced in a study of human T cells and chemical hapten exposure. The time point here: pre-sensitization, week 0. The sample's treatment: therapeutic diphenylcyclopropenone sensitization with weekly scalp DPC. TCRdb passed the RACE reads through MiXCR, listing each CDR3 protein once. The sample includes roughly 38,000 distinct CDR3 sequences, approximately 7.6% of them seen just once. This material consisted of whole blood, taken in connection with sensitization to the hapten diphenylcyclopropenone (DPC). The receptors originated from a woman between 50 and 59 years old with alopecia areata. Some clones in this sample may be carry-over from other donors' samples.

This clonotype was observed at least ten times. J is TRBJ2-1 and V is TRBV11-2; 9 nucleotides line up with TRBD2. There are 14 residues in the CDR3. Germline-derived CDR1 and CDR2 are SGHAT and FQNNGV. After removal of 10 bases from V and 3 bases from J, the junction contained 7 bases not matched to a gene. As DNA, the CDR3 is TGTGCCACCTCCTCGACTAGCGGCTACAATGAGCAGTTCTTC. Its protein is CATSSTSGYNEQFF.

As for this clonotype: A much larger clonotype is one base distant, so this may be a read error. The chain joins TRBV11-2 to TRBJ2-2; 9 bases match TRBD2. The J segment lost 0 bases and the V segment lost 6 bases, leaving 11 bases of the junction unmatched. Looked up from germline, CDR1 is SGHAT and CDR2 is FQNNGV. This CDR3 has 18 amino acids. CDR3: CASRASGKTSSNTGELFF. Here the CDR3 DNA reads TGTGCCAGCAGGGCTAGCGGGAAGACATCATCGAACACCGGGGAGCTGTTTTTT.

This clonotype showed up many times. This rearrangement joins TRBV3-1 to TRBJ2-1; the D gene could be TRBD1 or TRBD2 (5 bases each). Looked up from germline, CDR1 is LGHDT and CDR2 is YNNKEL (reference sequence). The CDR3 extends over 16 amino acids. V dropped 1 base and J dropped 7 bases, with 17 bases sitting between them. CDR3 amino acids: CASSQVGGNRLNEQFF. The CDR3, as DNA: TGTGCCAGCAGCCAAGTTGGGGGAAACCGTCTTAATGAGCAGTTCTTC.

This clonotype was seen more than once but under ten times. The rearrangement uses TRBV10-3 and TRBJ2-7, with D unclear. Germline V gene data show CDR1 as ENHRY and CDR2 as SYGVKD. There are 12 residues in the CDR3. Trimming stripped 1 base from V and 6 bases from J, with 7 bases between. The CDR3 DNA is TGTGCCATCAGTGAGTTTCCCCCCGAGCAGTACTTC. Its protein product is CAISEFPPEQYF.

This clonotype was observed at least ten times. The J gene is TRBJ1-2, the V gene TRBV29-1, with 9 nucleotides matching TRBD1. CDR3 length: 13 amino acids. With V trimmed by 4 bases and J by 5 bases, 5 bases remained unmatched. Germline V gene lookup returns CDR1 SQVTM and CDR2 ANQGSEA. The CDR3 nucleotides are TGCAGCGTTGTTGGGACAGGGAGGTATGGCTACACCTTC. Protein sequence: CSVVGTGRYGYTF.

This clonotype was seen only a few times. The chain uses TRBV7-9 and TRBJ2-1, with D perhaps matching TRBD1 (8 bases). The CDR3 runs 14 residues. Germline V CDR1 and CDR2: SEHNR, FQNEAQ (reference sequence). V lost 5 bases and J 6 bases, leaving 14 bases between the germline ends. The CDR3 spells CASSRSGTGNEQFF. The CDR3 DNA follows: TGTGCCAGCAGCCGGAGCGGGACAGGCAATGAGCAGTTCTTC.

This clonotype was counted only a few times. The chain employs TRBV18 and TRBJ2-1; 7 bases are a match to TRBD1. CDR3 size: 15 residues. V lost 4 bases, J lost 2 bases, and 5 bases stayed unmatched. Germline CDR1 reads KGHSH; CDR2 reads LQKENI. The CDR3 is CASSLGTEAYNEQFF. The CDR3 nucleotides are TGTGCCAGCTCACTCGGGACAGAAGCCTACAATGAGCAGTTCTTC.

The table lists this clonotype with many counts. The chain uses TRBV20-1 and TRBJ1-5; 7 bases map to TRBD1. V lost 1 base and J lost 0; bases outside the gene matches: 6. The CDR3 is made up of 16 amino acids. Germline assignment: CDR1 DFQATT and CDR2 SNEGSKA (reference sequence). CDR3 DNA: TGCAGTGCTAGAGGGGGTACAGGGGTTAGCAATCAGCCCCAGCATTTT. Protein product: CSARGGTGVSNQPQHF.

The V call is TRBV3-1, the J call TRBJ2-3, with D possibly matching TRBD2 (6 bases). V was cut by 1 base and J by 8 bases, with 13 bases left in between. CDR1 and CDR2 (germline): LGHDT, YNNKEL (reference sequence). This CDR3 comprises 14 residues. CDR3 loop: CASSQGGDAVTQYF. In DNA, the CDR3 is TGTGCCAGCAGCCAAGGGGGGGATGCCGTTACGCAGTATTTT.

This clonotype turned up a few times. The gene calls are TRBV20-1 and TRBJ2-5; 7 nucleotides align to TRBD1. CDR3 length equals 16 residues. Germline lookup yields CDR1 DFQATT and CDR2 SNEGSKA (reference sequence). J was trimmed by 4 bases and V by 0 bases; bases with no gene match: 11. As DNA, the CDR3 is TGCAGTGCTAGAGACCCAAGACAGGGTGGGCTAGAGACCCAGTACTTC. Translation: CSARDPRQGGLETQYF.

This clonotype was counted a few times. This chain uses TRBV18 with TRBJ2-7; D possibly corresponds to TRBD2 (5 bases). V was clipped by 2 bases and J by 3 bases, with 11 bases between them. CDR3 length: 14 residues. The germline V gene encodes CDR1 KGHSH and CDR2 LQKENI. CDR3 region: CASSPNLAGYEQYF. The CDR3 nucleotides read TGTGCCAGCTCACCAAACCTAGCTGGCTACGAGCAGTACTTC. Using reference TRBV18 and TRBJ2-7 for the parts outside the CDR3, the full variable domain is NAGVMQNPRHLVRRRGQEARLRCSPMKGHSHVYWYRQLPEEGLKFMVYLQKENIIDESGMPKERFSAEFPKEGPSILRIQQVVRGDSAAYFCASSPNLAGYEQYFGPGTRLTVT.

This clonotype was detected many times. CDR3 DNA: TGTGCCAGCAAGGGAGACAGGACCGTAGGGGAGCAGTACTTC. Residues: CASKGDRTVGEQYF. The gene calls are TRBV6-2 or TRBV6-3 and TRBJ2-7, with D possibly being TRBD1 (6 bases). The CDR3 extends over 14 amino acids. V was shortened by 7 bases and J by 7 bases, with 20 bases between the two germline ends. CDR1 is MNHEY, CDR2 SVGEGT, per germline.

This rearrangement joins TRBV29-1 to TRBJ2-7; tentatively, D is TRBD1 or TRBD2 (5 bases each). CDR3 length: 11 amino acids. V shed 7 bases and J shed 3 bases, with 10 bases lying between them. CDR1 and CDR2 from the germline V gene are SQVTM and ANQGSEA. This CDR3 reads CSGGTHYEQYF. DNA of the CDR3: TGCAGCGGAGGGACCCACTACGAGCAGTACTTC.

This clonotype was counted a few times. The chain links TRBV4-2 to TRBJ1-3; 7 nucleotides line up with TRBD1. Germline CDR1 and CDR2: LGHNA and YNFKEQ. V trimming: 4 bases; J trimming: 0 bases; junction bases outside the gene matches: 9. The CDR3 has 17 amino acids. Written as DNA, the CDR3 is TGTGCCAGCAGCCCGGAAAACAGGGGAGGCTCTGGAAACACCATATATTTT. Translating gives CASSPENRGGSGNTIYF.

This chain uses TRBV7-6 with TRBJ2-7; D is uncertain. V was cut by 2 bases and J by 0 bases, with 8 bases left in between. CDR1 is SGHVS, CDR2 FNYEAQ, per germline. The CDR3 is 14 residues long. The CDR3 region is CASSLTDGSYEQYF. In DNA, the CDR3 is TGTGCCAGCAGCTTAACGGACGGCTCCTACGAGCAGTACTTC.

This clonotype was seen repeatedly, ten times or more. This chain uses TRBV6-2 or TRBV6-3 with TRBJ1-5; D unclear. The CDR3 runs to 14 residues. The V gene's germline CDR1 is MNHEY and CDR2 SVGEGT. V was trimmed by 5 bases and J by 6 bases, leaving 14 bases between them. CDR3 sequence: CASSQVGLGQPQHF. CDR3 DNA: TGTGCCAGCAGTCAGGTTGGGTTAGGTCAGCCCCAGCATTTT.

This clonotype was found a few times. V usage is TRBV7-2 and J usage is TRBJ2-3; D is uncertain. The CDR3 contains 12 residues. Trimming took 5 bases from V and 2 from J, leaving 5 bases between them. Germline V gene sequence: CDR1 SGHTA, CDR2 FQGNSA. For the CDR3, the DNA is TGTGCCAGCAGCCAATACACAGATACGCAGTATTTT. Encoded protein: CASSQYTDTQYF. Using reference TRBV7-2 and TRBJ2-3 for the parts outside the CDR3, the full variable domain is GAGVSQSPSNKVTEKGKDVELRCDPISGHTALYWYRQSLGQGLEFLIYFQGNSAPDKSGLPSDRFSAERTGGSVSTLTIQRTQQEDSAVYLCASSQYTDTQYFGPGTRLTVL.

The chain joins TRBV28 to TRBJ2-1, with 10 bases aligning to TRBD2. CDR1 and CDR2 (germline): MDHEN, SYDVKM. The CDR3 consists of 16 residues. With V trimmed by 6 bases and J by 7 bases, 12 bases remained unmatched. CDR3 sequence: CASSPSRSGRVNEQFF. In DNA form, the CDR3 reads TGTGCCAGCAGCCCGTCACGAAGCGGGAGGGTAAATGAGCAGTTCTTC.

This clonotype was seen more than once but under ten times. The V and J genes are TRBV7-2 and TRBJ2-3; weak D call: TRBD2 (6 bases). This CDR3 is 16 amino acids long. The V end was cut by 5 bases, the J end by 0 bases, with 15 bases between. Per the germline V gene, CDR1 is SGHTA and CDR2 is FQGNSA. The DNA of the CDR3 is TGTGCCAGCAGCCCAAGCAGCGGGCCCAGCACAGATACGCAGTATTTT. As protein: CASSPSSGPSTDTQYF.

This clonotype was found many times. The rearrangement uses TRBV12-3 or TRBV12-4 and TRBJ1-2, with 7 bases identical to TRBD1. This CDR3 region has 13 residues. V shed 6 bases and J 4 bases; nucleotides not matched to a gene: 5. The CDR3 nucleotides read TGTGCCAGCAGCCTAGGACAGGCCTATGGCTACACCTTC. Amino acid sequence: CASSLGQAYGYTF.

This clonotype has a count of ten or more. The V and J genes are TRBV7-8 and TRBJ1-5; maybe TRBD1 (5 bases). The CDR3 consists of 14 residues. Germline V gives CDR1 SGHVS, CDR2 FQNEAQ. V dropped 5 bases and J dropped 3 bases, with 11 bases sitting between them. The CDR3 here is CASSPRGYNQPQHF. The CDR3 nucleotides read TGTGCCAGCAGCCCCCGGGGCTACAATCAGCCCCAGCATTTT.

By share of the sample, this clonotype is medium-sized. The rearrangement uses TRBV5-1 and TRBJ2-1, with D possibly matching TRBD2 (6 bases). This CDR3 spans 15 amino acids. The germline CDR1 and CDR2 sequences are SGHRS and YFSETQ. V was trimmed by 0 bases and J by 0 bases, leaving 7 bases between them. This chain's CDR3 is CASSLDGSSYNEQFF. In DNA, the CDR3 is TGCGCCAGCAGCTTGGACGGGAGCTCCTACAATGAGCAGTTCTTC.

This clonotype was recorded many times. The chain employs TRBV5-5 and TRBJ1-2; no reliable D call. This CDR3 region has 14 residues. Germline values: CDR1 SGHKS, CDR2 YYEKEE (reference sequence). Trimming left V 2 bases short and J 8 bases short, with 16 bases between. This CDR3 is CASSFPRRSIGYTF. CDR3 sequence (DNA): TGTGCCAGCAGCTTCCCCAGGCGCTCTATCGGCTACACCTTC.

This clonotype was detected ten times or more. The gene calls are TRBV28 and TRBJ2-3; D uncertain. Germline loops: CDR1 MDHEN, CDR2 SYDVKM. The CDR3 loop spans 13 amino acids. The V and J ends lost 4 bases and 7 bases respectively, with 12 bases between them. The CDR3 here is CASSSAPGNTQYF. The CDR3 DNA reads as TGTGCCAGCAGTTCGGCACCCGGTAATACGCAGTATTTT.